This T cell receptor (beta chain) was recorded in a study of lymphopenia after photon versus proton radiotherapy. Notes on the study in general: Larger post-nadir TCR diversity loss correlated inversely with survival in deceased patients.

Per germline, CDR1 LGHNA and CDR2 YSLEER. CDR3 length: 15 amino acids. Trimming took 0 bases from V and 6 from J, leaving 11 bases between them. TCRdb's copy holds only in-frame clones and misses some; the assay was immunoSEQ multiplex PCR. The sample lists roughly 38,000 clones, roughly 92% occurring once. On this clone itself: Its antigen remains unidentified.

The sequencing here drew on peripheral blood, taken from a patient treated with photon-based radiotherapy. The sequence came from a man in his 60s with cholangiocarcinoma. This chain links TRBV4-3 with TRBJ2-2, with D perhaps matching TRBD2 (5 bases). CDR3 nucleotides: TGCGCCAGCAGCCAAGAGATCGGGGTCCCCGGGGAGCTGTTTTTT. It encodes CASSQEIGVPGELFF.